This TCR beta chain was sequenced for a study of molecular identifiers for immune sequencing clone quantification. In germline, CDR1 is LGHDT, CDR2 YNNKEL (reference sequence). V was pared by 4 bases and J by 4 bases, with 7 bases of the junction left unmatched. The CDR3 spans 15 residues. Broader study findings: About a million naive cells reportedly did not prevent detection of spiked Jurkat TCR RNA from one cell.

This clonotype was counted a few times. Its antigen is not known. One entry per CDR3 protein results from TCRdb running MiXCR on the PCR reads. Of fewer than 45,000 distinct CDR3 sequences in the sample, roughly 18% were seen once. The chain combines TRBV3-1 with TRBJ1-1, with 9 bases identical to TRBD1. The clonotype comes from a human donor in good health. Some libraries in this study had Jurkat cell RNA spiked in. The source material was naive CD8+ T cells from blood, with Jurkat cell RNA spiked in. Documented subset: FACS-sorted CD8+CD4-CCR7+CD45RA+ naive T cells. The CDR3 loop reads CASSPVQGASTEAFF. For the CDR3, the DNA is TGTGCCAGCAGCCCTGTACAGGGGGCAAGCACTGAAGCTTTCTTT.